The present TCR gamma chain was sequenced within a study of gamma-delta chains in newborns, infants, children. This clone was seen only a few times. Germline lookup yields CDR1 GITISATS and CDR2 ISYDGTV (reference sequence). The CDR3 is 16 amino acids. V trimming: 0 bases; J trimming: 9 bases; junction bases outside the gene matches: 5. TCRdb repeated clone calling on the reads with CATT. Among about 800 gamma-chain clones listed, 50% to 60% were seen once. Sequencing was carried out using blood. The source of this sequence is a child who was a newborn, infant or young child, either healthy, febrile or measles-vaccinated (not recorded which). The genes are TRGV9 and TRGJP. The J gene, missing from TCRdb, was assigned here through DNA to germline matching. For the CDR3, the DNA is TGTGCCTTGTGGGAGGTGCGCGGGTTGGGCAAAAAAATCAAGGTATTT. Protein: CALWEVRGLGKKIKVF.